The next 24 T cell receptor beta chains were all read from a single sample in a study of T cell repertoires in cytomegalovirus infection. MiXCR, applied by TCRdb to the reads, yields one record per CDR3 protein. Among approximately 500,000 distinct CDR3 sequences listed, more than 15% were seen once. Sequencing was done on a sample of CD8+ T cells from PBMCs. These receptors originate from a human donor in good health (CMV status not recorded). Some clones in this sample may be carry-over from other donors' samples.

This clonotype was seen repeatedly, ten times or more. The chain has TRBV7-6 and TRBJ1-2; D might be TRBD1 (5 bases). The V end was cut by 5 bases, the J end by 7 bases, with 17 bases between. Germline loops: CDR1 SGHVS, CDR2 FNYEAQ. This CDR3 spans 14 amino acids. The CDR3 loop reads CASSPTATEVGYTF. The CDR3 DNA sequence: TGTGCCAGCAGCCCGACAGCTACCGAGGTTGGCTACACCTTC.

The gene calls are TRBV28 and TRBJ1-1; 7 nucleotides align to TRBD1. The ends lost 3 bases at V and 7 bases at J; junction bases unmatched: 5. The CDR3 contains 13 residues. Germline CDR1 MDHEN, CDR2 SYDVKM. The CDR3 sequence: CASSLFGQDEAFF. Written as DNA, the CDR3 is TGTGCCAGCAGTTTGTTTGGACAGGATGAAGCTTTCTTT.

In this sample, this clonotype turned up many times. This rearrangement joins TRBV12-3 or TRBV12-4 to TRBJ2-3, with 7 bases aligning to TRBD1. V lost 5 bases, J lost 2 bases, and 7 bases stayed unmatched. The CDR3 extends over 15 amino acids. CDR3 amino acids: CASSHRQGPTDTQYF. The CDR3 region has the DNA TGTGCCAGCAGTCACCGACAGGGACCCACAGATACGCAGTATTTT.

The CDR3 loop reads CASSPIADSDTQYF. The CDR3 coding sequence is TGTGCCAGCAGTCCTATAGCGGATTCAGATACGCAGTATTTT. The rearrangement uses TRBV6-4 and TRBJ2-3; the D gene is possibly TRBD2 (6 bases). Germline V CDR1 and CDR2: MRHNA, SNTAGT. This CDR3 is built from 14 residues. Trimming took 5 bases from V and 4 from J, leaving 13 bases between them.

This clonotype was counted a few times. This sequence joins TRBV7-9 and TRBJ2-2, with 7 bases fitting TRBD1. The CDR3 totals 17 residues. V was clipped by 4 bases and J by 0 bases; unmatched bases: 8. The germline gives CDR1 SEHNR, CDR2 FQNEAQ (reference sequence). CDR3 loop: CASSSKGANTNTGELFF. CDR3 nucleotide sequence: TGTGCCAGCAGCTCCAAGGGGGCCAATACGAACACCGGGGAGCTGTTTTTT.

This clonotype was counted ten times or more. J is TRBJ1-1 and V is TRBV27, with 8 bases identical to TRBD1. Germline trimming cut 5 bases from V and 5 bases from J; bases unmatched to any gene: 7. CDR1 is MNHEY, CDR2 SMNVEV, per germline (reference sequence). The CDR3 sequence is 14 residues long. DNA of the CDR3: TGTGCCAGCAGTCAACTACAGGGGGGGACTGAAGCTTTCTTT. This sequence encodes CASSQLQGGTEAFF.

This chain links TRBV28 with TRBJ1-5; D not certain. The CDR3 runs to 13 residues. With 8 bases removed from V and 7 bases from J, the gap between germline ends came to 15 bases. CDR1 and CDR2 (germline): MDHEN, SYDVKM. This CDR3 reads CASGSARGQPQHF. The CDR3 DNA reads as TGTGCCAGCGGGAGCGCGCGGGGACAGCCCCAGCATTTT.

This clonotype has just a few counts. V usage is TRBV6-5 and J usage is TRBJ2-5; D gene uncertain. CDR1 is MNHEY, CDR2 SVGAGI, per germline. Trimming took 10 bases from V and 5 from J, leaving 17 bases between them. The CDR3 is made up of 13 amino acids. The CDR3 is CATRASLGETQYF. The CDR3 nucleotides are TGTGCCACACGGGCCTCGCTGGGGGAGACCCAGTACTTC.

There are a few counts of this clonotype. The gene calls are TRBV3-1 and TRBJ1-4; TRBD1 might be the D (6 bases). Trimming took off 1 base at V and 0 bases at J, with 12 bases between the two ends. This CDR3 spans 17 amino acids. Germline CDR1 LGHDT, CDR2 YNNKEL (reference sequence). The CDR3, as DNA: TGTGCCAGCAGCCAAGGAAGGGGGATTGCAACTAATGAAAAACTGTTTTTT. This codes for CASSQGRGIATNEKLFF.

This clonotype was seen more than once but under ten times. The chain links TRBV6-5 to TRBJ2-7; 10 nucleotides align to TRBD2. The germline V gene encodes CDR1 MNHEY and CDR2 SVGAGI. The CDR3 loop spans 17 amino acids. J was trimmed by 2 bases and V by 9 bases; bases with no gene match: 16. The CDR3 DNA sequence: TGTGCCAGTGGACGAGGGGTTAGGACTAGCGGACCCTACGAGCAGTACTTC. Residues: CASGRGVRTSGPYEQYF.

V gene TRBV19 combines with J gene TRBJ2-5, with 13 bases lining up with TRBD2. The CDR3 covers 13 residues. With V trimmed by 11 bases and J by 4 bases, 4 bases remained unmatched. Germline CDR1 is LNHDA and CDR2 is SQIVND (reference sequence). CDR3 sequence (DNA): TGTGCCGCCGGACTAGCGGGAGTAGAGACCCAGTACTTC. It is translated as CAAGLAGVETQYF.

Ten or more counts support this clonotype. The chain uses TRBV7-9 and TRBJ1-4; TRBD1 aligns across 7 bases. The CDR3 loop spans 16 amino acids. J was trimmed by 7 bases and V by 5 bases; bases with no gene match: 13. Germline CDR1 and CDR2: SEHNR and FQNEAQ (reference sequence). As DNA, the CDR3 is TGTGCCAGCAGCCCCCTGGGACAGCGGACCAGTGAAAAACTGTTTTTT. Its translation is CASSPLGQRTSEKLFF.

This chain connects TRBV18 to TRBJ2-1; D is possibly TRBD1 or TRBD2 (5 bases each). This CDR3 is built from 13 residues. CDR1 is KGHSH and CDR2 is LQKENI in the germline V gene. V dropped 9 bases and J dropped 1 base, with 10 bases sitting between them. CDR3: CASRGQSYNEQFF. Here the CDR3 DNA reads TGTGCCAGTCGGGGCCAATCCTACAATGAGCAGTTCTTC.

A few counts support this clonotype. The chain uses TRBV9 and TRBJ2-3; D might be TRBD1 (6 bases). Trimming cost V 1 base and J 0 bases, with 15 bases left between them. The CDR3 loop spans 17 amino acids. CDR1 is SGDLS, CDR2 YYNGEE, per germline. CDR3 residues: CASSVTSRGFSTDTQYF. CDR3 nucleotide sequence: TGTGCCAGCAGCGTAACTTCCAGGGGATTTAGCACAGATACGCAGTATTTT.

Note on this clonotype: This may come from a read error, since a much larger clone is one base off. This chain links TRBV12-3 or TRBV12-4 with TRBJ1-2, with unresolved D. The V end lost 1 base, the J end lost 7 bases, and 16 bases lay between the germline ends. The CDR3 loop spans 15 amino acids. The chain's CDR3 is CASSLVREGAIGYTF. The CDR3 coding sequence is TGTGCCAGCAGTTTAGTGAGGGAGGGAGCTATTGGCTACACCTTC.

A few counts support this clonotype. The rearrangement links TRBV6-6 to TRBJ2-5; D is ambiguous. The CDR3 is 16 amino acids. The V gene's germline CDR1 is MNHNY and CDR2 SVGAGI (reference sequence). V lost 6 bases to trimming and J lost 5 bases, with 22 bases between them. CDR3 bases: TGTGCCAGCAGCCTCCTACCGACGACTCGAGAGGAGACCCAGTACTTC. It codes for CASSLLPTTREETQYF.

The chain is built from TRBV10-3 and TRBJ2-4; 7 nucleotides line up with TRBD1. Germline values: CDR1 ENHRY, CDR2 SYGVKD. V lost 5 bases, J lost 4 bases, and 5 bases stayed unmatched. The CDR3 covers 14 residues. CDR3: CAISLDRDKNIQYF. The CDR3 DNA reads as TGTGCCATCAGTCTCGACAGGGATAAAAACATTCAGTACTTC.

Ten or more counts support this clonotype. The CDR3 DNA reads TGCGCCAGCAGCTTACCTATAGCGGGAGGGCCCGGGGAGCTGTTTTTT. Amino acid sequence: CASSLPIAGGPGELFF. The rearrangement joins TRBV4-1 to TRBJ2-2; 11 nucleotides agree with TRBD2. The germline CDR1 and CDR2 sequences are MGHRA and YSYEKL. J lost 6 bases, V lost 5 bases, and 8 bases had no gene match. This CDR3 has 16 amino acids.

This chain joins TRBV7-6 and TRBJ1-1; TRBD1 matches 8 bases. CDR3 length: 15 residues. Germline V gives CDR1 SGHVS, CDR2 FNYEAQ. The J segment lost 14 bases and the V segment lost 8 bases, leaving 22 bases of the junction unmatched. For the CDR3, the DNA is TGTGCCAGCGGGACAGGTTTTGTTTCTTATACTGTAGCATTCTTT. Its protein product is CASGTGFVSYTVAFF.

This sequence joins TRBV6-2 or TRBV6-3 and TRBJ1-6; D remains unclear. The CDR3 is 13 residues long. Trimming stripped 6 bases from V and 6 bases from J, with 9 bases between. Germline V gene data show CDR1 as MNHEY and CDR2 as SVGEGT. Written as DNA, the CDR3 is TGTGCCAGCAGAAAACACCGTAATTCACCCCTCCACTTT. Residues: CASRKHRNSPLHF.

The chain recombines TRBV25-1 with TRBJ2-1; the D gene is possibly TRBD2 (6 bases). Trimming left V 3 bases short and J 11 bases short, with 11 bases between. Germline CDR1 MGHDK, CDR2 SYGVNS. This CDR3 spans 12 amino acids. As DNA, the CDR3 is TGTGCCAGCAGTGAGGGGACTGCGAAGCAGTTCTTC. This translates into CASSEGTAKQFF.

This clonotype was observed at least ten times. The chain combines TRBV11-2 with TRBJ1-2; D call uncertain. V lost 3 bases and J 6 bases, leaving 11 bases between the germline ends. CDR1 SGHAT and CDR2 FQNNGV come from the germline V gene. This CDR3 is 13 amino acids long. The CDR3 loop reads CASSFTDIHGYTF. CDR3 in DNA: TGTGCCAGCAGCTTTACCGACATCCATGGCTACACCTTC.

This clonotype has more than one count but fewer than ten. The J gene is TRBJ1-6, the V gene TRBV10-3; D is uncertain. Germline V gives CDR1 ENHRY, CDR2 SYGVKD. Trimming cost V 2 bases and J 7 bases, with 6 bases left between them. The CDR3 sequence is 13 residues long. The DNA for the CDR3 is TGTGCCATCAGTGAGGGCAGGAATTCACCCCTCCACTTT. This encodes CAISEGRNSPLHF.

In its sample, this clonotype was seen a few times. This sequence joins TRBV4-2 and TRBJ2-1; TRBD2 matches 10 bases. This CDR3 has 17 amino acids. Germline V gene lookup returns CDR1 LGHNA and CDR2 YNFKEQ. V lost 3 bases to trimming and J lost 2 bases; unmatched junction nucleotides: 7. CDR3 residues: CASSHAEREGAYNEQFF. The CDR3, as DNA: TGTGCCAGCAGCCACGCTGAGCGGGAGGGTGCCTACAATGAGCAGTTCTTC.